The present entry profiles one T cell receptor (beta chain) with its context. The antigen it recognizes is unknown. Base-call qualities are not available, and no considerably larger clone is one nucleotide away. This sample stems from a study of shared clonotypes between healthy human individuals (dated by TCRdb to 2018 to 2020). Context from the whole study: The cohort included three men and a couple of women between 18 and 49 years of age. For each donor, three plates each were used for CD4 naive and CD4 memory, two plates were used for CD8 naive, and one plate was used for CD8 memory. The study deeply sequenced blood TCR repertoires of five healthy adults to estimate repertoire size and the extent of clonotype sharing between individuals. To increase sequencing depth and limit assay-specific biases, TCR repertoire library preparation and sequencing were carried out by different laboratories using diverse techniques. Per donor, leukapheresis produced somewhere between about 0.94 and 10 billion PBMCs.

V sheds 6 bases and J sheds 0 bases, leaving 11 bases between their ends. Per the germline V gene, SGHRS is the CDR1 and YFSETQ is the CDR2. From the cysteine through the phenylalanine, the CDR3 covers 14 amino acids. The CDR3 DNA has 42 bases and is translated from base 1. Using the deep immunoSEQ assay, TCR CDR3 regions were amplified from genomic DNA by multiplex PCR. Genomic DNA extracted from each cell subset was distributed evenly over all wells of several immunoSEQ 96-well plates, and each plate served as one replicate. For sorted subsets, approximately 210 ng of genomic DNA, equivalent to tens of thousands of T cell genomes, went into each replicate PCR. The purified libraries were quantified using a Qubit 3.0 fluorometer, sized with a Bioanalyzer 2100, and then quantified again using the KAPA Library Quantification kit. Each immunoSEQ 96-well plate was sequenced on its own single-read 150-cycle Illumina NextSeq 550 flow cell. The published analysis was carried out like this. Because only junctional sequences without quality scores were contained in the immunoSEQ output, filtering matching that applied to full-length reads could not be performed. Sequences were annotated with PyIR, a Python wrapper for IgBLAST v1.9, and V/J genes and CDR3 were assigned using IMGT germline references. Reads were filtered out if the reads had weak V/J assignments (E-value above 1e-6), no CDR3, stop codons, out-of-frame junctions, or ambiguous translated residues. V3J clonotypes were defined as sequences sharing an identical inferred V gene, J gene, and CDR3 amino acid sequence. Percentage overlap between repertoires was computed as shared unique clonotypes divided by the size of the smaller repertoire. Repertoire richness was assessed with RTK rarefaction, the Chao1 estimator, and Recon v2.1 estimates of unobserved clonotypes. For all TCRbeta clonotypes obtained by the gDNA method from a few donors, generation probabilities were computed with OLGA. The table comes from immuneACCESS by way of TCRdb, which keeps in-frame sequences with V and J called. Part of the clones is missing from these tables; in studies checked, under half for an unresolved V gene and the rest for unknown reasons. That table supplies the V and J calls and clone size; D and trimming were determined from the DNA. This sample gives roughly 720,000 clones in total; 90% of them show up just once. The ten largest account for 34% of the sample.

Paper-wide results and their limitations: Clonotypes shared by all four sorted-subset donors showed higher generation probabilities than non-shared clonotypes. Incomplete sequencing was indicated by rarefaction of sorted-subset datasets, despite the large sequencing depth. Naive subsets generally had larger estimated clonotype richness than memory subsets. Pairwise subsampling led to the expectation that sequencing depth would affect the degree of clonotype sharing among donors. Only blood was sampled, and tissue TCR repertoires likely differ from those in blood. When four donors were compared, the shared fraction of clonotypes was roughly 5% for naive CD4, around 4% for naive CD8, 2.3% for memory CD4, and 0.3% to 0.5% for memory CD8. Because the study included a small number of donors, the genetic and exposure-history diversity represented was limited.

The donors were healthy, HIV-negative adults with no recently reported acute infections or vaccinations. All donors were Caucasian adults living in Nashville, Tennessee, USA. CD8 memory samples combined magnetically selected CD45RO+ cells with CCR7-negative CD45RA+ effector memory (TemRA) cells. After blood collection by leukapheresis, PBMCs were isolated using Ficoll-Histopaque density gradient centrifugation and then cryopreserved in the vapor phase of liquid nitrogen. Analytical flow cytometry was used to check the purity and quantity of each magnetically sorted T cell population. Each sorted fraction had its genomic DNA isolated and then quantified by UV absorbance on a Nanodrop 2000c.

The receptor comes from a man younger than 35 in good health. Some clones in this sample may be carry-over from other donors' samples. Sequencing input: memory CD8+ T cells from PBMCs. Read against the paper, the sample's cell subset or site label means: CD45RO+ cells pooled with CCR7-negative TemRA cells. The sequence joins TRBV5-1 to TRBJ2-3; the D gene is unclear. The CDR3 corresponds to CASTGRTSTDTQYF. The sequenced DNA: TGCGCCAGCACAGGCAGAACTAGCACAGATACGCAGTATTTT.